The next 14 T cell receptor beta chains were all read from a single sample in a study of technical replicates of blood from several donors. Profiled with immunoSEQ multiplex PCR; TCRdb holds only in-frame clones, not every one. Found here are under 95,000 clones, just under 95% of them singletons; the top ten hold 0.25%. The sample consisted of T cells isolated from PBMCs. The receptors stem from a human donor in good health.

V gene TRBV2 combines with J gene TRBJ2-3; TRBD1 agrees at 11 bases. From germline, CDR1 is SNHLY and CDR2 FYNNEI. J gave up 2 bases and V 10 bases, and 5 bases lay outside the gene matches. The CDR3 spans 14 residues. The CDR3 nucleotides are TGTGCCACACGGACAGGGGGCCCCACAGATACGCAGTATTTT. This encodes CATRTGGPTDTQYF. The full variable domain, in which reference TRBV2 and TRBJ2-3 provide the parts outside the CDR3, is EPEVTQTPSHQVTQMGQEVILRCVPISNHLYFYWYRQILGQKVEFLVSFYNNEISEKSEIFDDQFSVERPDGSNFTLKIRSTKLEDSAMYFCATRTGGPTDTQYFGPGTRLTVL.

This clone was seen only once. V gene TRBV2 combines with J gene TRBJ2-7; D perhaps matches TRBD1 (5 bases). CDR1 is SNHLY and CDR2 is FYNNEI in the germline V gene. V dropped 7 bases and J dropped 5 bases, with 12 bases sitting between them. The CDR3 is 12 residues long. DNA of the CDR3: TGTGCCAGCACCAACAGGCTGGACGAGCAGTACTTC. This sequence encodes CASTNRLDEQYF.

This chain joins TRBV13 and TRBJ2-1; 12 positions match TRBD2. Germline loops: CDR1 PRHDT, CDR2 FYEKMQ (reference sequence). The CDR3 runs to 20 residues. V trimming: 6 bases; J trimming: 0 bases; junction bases outside the gene matches: 15. In nucleotides, the CDR3 is TGTGCCAGCAGGGGAACCCGGGAACTAGCGGGGGGAAGCTCCTACAATGAGCAGTTCTTC. Protein product: CASRGTRELAGGSSYNEQFF.

The chain uses TRBV18 and TRBJ2-3; 15 bases match TRBD2. The CDR3 is 17 amino acids. The V segment lost 3 bases and the J segment 6 bases; nucleotides outside the gene matches: 7. Germline-derived CDR1 and CDR2 are KGHSH and LQKENI. The CDR3 loop reads CASSPPGLAGGMDTQYF. For the CDR3, the DNA is TGTGCCAGCTCACCCCCGGGACTAGCGGGGGGTATGGATACGCAGTATTTT.

The chain combines TRBV29-1 with TRBJ2-7; 7 nucleotides line up with TRBD1. Germline trimming cut 1 base from V and 5 bases from J; bases unmatched to any gene: 17. Germline V gene lookup returns CDR1 SQVTM and CDR2 ANQGSEA. This CDR3 is built from 17 residues. The CDR3: CSVEGGPDRVGRDEQYF. The CDR3 bases are TGCAGCGTTGAAGGGGGGCCTGACAGGGTAGGGCGTGACGAGCAGTACTTC.

The chain couples TRBV5-1 to TRBJ2-2, with 11 bases that match TRBD1. Germline V gene data show CDR1 as SGHRS and CDR2 as YFSETQ. The CDR3 length is 17 residues. V lost 0 bases to trimming and J lost 6 bases; unmatched junction nucleotides: 7. CDR3 nucleotides: TGCGCCAGCAGCTTGGGCTGGACAGGGGGCGCGTCCGGGGAGCTGTTTTTT. Residues: CASSLGWTGGASGELFF.

This clone was picked up one time. The genes are TRBV2 and TRBJ2-3, with D possibly TRBD2 on 6 matching bases. V lost 6 bases and J lost 2, with 9 bases in between. Looked up from germline, CDR1 is SNHLY and CDR2 is FYNNEI. This CDR3 contains 13 residues. The CDR3 loop is CASSGGSTDTQYF. In DNA form, the CDR3 reads TGTGCCAGCAGCGGGGGTTCCACAGATACGCAGTATTTT. Together with reference TRBV2 and TRBJ2-3, the CDR3 gives the full variable domain: EPEVTQTPSHQVTQMGQEVILRCVPISNHLYFYWYRQILGQKVEFLVSFYNNEISEKSEIFDDQFSVERPDGSNFTLKIRSTKLEDSAMYFCASSGGSTDTQYFGPGTRLTVL.

The chain employs TRBV30 and TRBJ2-4; D is perhaps TRBD2 (7 bases). Looked up from germline, CDR1 is GTSNPN and CDR2 is SVGIG (reference sequence). The CDR3 has 15 amino acids. Trimming stripped 2 bases from V and 5 bases from J, with 16 bases between. The chain's CDR3 is CAWSPGTTSENIQYF. The CDR3 DNA follows: TGTGCCTGGAGTCCCGGGACAACTAGCGAAAACATTCAGTACTTC.

The V call is TRBV11-3, the J call TRBJ2-1, with 15 bases matching TRBD2. The CDR3 loop spans 16 amino acids. The ends lost 5 bases at V and 8 bases at J; junction bases unmatched: 7. CDR1 SGHNT and CDR2 YENEEA come from the germline V gene. The CDR3 here is CASSQGLAGGRYEQFF. DNA for the CDR3: TGTGCCAGCAGCCAGGGACTAGCGGGAGGAAGGTATGAGCAGTTCTTC.

V is TRBV6-5 and J is TRBJ1-2, with TRBD1 as a possible D gene (5 bases). The CDR3 is 13 amino acids. Trimming shortened V by 5 bases and J by 4 bases, and 11 bases separated the two germline ends. Germline CDR1 is MNHEY and CDR2 is SVGAGI. The CDR3 DNA is TGTGCCAGCAGTCAACAGGTTATCTATGGCTACACCTTC. Protein: CASSQQVIYGYTF.

The rearrangement uses TRBV2 and TRBJ2-1; TRBD2 matches at 11 bases. The CDR3 consists of 16 residues. Germline V gives CDR1 SNHLY, CDR2 FYNNEI. V lost 5 bases to trimming and J lost 3 bases; unmatched junction nucleotides: 6. CDR3 in amino acids: CASSSSTSGGYNEQFF. CDR3 coding DNA: TGTGCCAGCAGTTCTAGTACTAGCGGGGGCTACAATGAGCAGTTCTTC.

V is TRBV5-1 and J is TRBJ2-7; TRBD2 might be the D (6 bases). Germline lookup yields CDR1 SGHRS and CDR2 YFSETQ. This CDR3 is built from 15 residues. V was trimmed by 3 bases and J by 1 base, leaving 14 bases between them. CDR3 nucleotides: TGCGCCAGCAGCTACCAACGGGACTTTTCCTACGAGCAGTACTTC. Encoded protein: CASSYQRDFSYEQYF.

The V and J genes are TRBV7-2 and TRBJ1-2; D is uncertain. CDR1 is SGHTA, CDR2 FQGNSA, per germline. The CDR3 is 15 residues long. Trimming took 2 bases from V and 8 from J, leaving 18 bases between them. Here the CDR3 DNA reads TGTGCCAGCAGCTTAAGGTCGGCCACCCCGGAGGGCTACACCTTC. Protein: CASSLRSATPEGYTF.

This chain joins TRBV19 and TRBJ1-1, with 9 positions matching TRBD1. The trim removed 7 bases at V and 4 bases at J, leaving 7 bases unmatched. CDR3 size: 14 residues. Germline V lookup: CDR1 LNHDA, CDR2 SQIVND (reference sequence). CDR3 region: CASTGTGFGTEAFF. CDR3 bases: TGTGCCAGTACCGGGACAGGGTTCGGCACTGAAGCTTTCTTT.